This TCR beta chain appears in the sequencing data of a study of T-cell reconstitution after alpha-beta-depleted transplantation in children. Overall study results and limits: Expanded graft clones, several hundred of them, were reportedly the source of alpha-beta T cells about two months after transplant. After transplant, high TCRbeta diversity at day 60 in some patients arose from surviving recipient T cells and thymic progenitors. Newly produced T cells mostly accounted for T-cell counts and diversity one year post-transplant.

Unique molecular identifiers were incorporated when the TCRbeta library was constructed. MiXCR, run by TCRdb on the PCR reads, gives a single entry per CDR3 protein. The sample lists fewer than 700,000 distinct CDR3 sequences, under 15% occurring once. V was pared by 0 bases and J by 0 bases, with 9 bases between. Germline values: CDR1 MNHEY, CDR2 SVGEGT. The CDR3 is made up of 15 amino acids. This clonotype was picked up a small number of times. Its antigen is still unknown. Source: PBMCs, mostly from graft donor cells, taken 360 days after TCRalphabeta/CD19-depleted stem cell transplant. The clonotype comes from a male patient aged 5 to 17 who had a stem cell transplant for acute myeloid leukemia, so the T cells may come from the graft donor. The genes are TRBV6-2 or TRBV6-3 and TRBJ2-7; the D gene is possibly TRBD1 (6 bases). The CDR3 region is CASSYSRGSSYEQYF. The CDR3 DNA reads as TGTGCCAGCAGTTACTCGAGGGGGAGCTCCTACGAGCAGTACTTC.